The 28 T cell receptor beta chains below come from one sample, sequenced in a study of human T cells and chemical hapten exposure. TCRdb reanalysed the RACE reads using MiXCR and keeps one entry per CDR3 protein. The sample carries 25,000 to 30,000 distinct CDR3 sequences, approximately 10% recorded once. Described time point: patch test 2, 6 weeks after DPC sensitization. Described treatment: therapeutic diphenylcyclopropenone sensitization with weekly scalp DPC. The sequences come from whole blood, collected in connection with sensitization to the hapten diphenylcyclopropenone (DPC). These receptors originate from a man aged 25 to 40 with alopecia areata. Some clones in this sample may be carry-over from other donors' samples.

This clonotype has a count of ten or more. This sequence joins TRBV10-1 and TRBJ2-7; D is unresolved. CDR1 and CDR2 from the germline V gene are WNHNN and SYGVQD (reference sequence). This CDR3 comprises 13 residues. V gave up 0 bases and J gave up 4 bases, with 7 bases separating them. The CDR3 nucleotides read TGCGCCAGCAGTGAGTCCCCAAATTACGAGCAGTACTTC. Protein sequence: CASSESPNYEQYF.

In its sample, this clonotype was seen a few times. This chain uses TRBV6-2 or TRBV6-3 with TRBJ2-7; D call uncertain. The CDR3 is made up of 13 amino acids. Per germline, CDR1 MNHEY and CDR2 SVGEGT. V shed 2 bases and J shed 4 bases, with 9 bases lying between them. CDR3 amino acids: CASSYRERYEQYF. The CDR3 DNA sequence: TGTGCCAGCAGTTACAGGGAAAGATACGAGCAGTACTTC.

The genes are TRBV29-1 and TRBJ2-5, with D possibly being TRBD1 (6 bases). This CDR3 comprises 14 residues. With 6 bases removed from V and 4 bases from J, the gap between germline ends came to 18 bases. Germline loops: CDR1 SQVTM, CDR2 ANQGSEA. CDR3 residues: CSVRFTGKAETQYF. CDR3 nucleotide sequence: TGCAGCGTCAGATTTACAGGGAAGGCAGAGACCCAGTACTTC.

The chain is built from TRBV27 and TRBJ2-3; 10 nucleotides align to TRBD2. The CDR3 sequence is 17 residues long. CDR1 and CDR2 from the germline V gene are MNHEY and SMNVEV (reference sequence). J lost 0 bases, V lost 2 bases, and 5 bases had no gene match. The CDR3 here is CASSLISGRTSTDTQYF. The CDR3 DNA is TGTGCCAGCAGTTTAATTAGCGGGAGGACTAGCACAGATACGCAGTATTTT.

About this clonotype itself: A much larger clone lies one base from this, so it may be a read error. The rearrangement joins TRBV27 to TRBJ2-3; D gene uncertain. This CDR3 contains 14 residues. Per the germline V gene, CDR1 is MNHEY and CDR2 is SMNVEV (reference sequence). V lost 3 bases, J lost 4 bases, and 11 bases lay in between. The CDR3 DNA reads as TGTGCCAGCAGTTTTTATGGTGGCGCAGATACGCAGTATTTT. Translated, it gives CASSFYGGADTQYF.

The J gene is TRBJ1-2, the V gene TRBV3-1; 8 nucleotides agree with TRBD1. CDR1 is LGHDT, CDR2 YNNKEL, per germline (reference sequence). The CDR3 contains 14 residues. V dropped 6 bases and J dropped 2; count of bases not matched to a gene: 5. The CDR3 DNA reads TGTGCCAGCAGTCCGGACAGGGCAAACTATGGCTACACCTTC. It specifies CASSPDRANYGYTF.

This clonotype was observed a few times. The rearrangement uses TRBV6-1 and TRBJ1-5; maybe TRBD1 (5 bases). Trimming removed 8 bases at V and 3 bases at J, with 14 bases between. There are 14 residues in the CDR3. CDR1 is MNHNS, CDR2 SASEGT, per germline. As DNA, the CDR3 is TGTGCCAGCGGGAGCAGGGAGGACAATCAGCCCCAGCATTTT. It is translated as CASGSREDNQPQHF.

This clonotype was recorded many times. This chain joins TRBV3-1 and TRBJ2-1, with TRBD2 matching over 8 bases. Germline trimming cut 0 bases from V and 4 bases from J; bases unmatched to any gene: 5. Looked up from germline, CDR1 is LGHDT and CDR2 is YNNKEL (reference sequence). The CDR3 covers 16 residues. CDR3 residues: CASSQDGLAGYNEQFF. The DNA for the CDR3 is TGTGCCAGCAGCCAAGATGGGCTAGCGGGTTACAATGAGCAGTTCTTC.

This clonotype was detected many times. The CDR3 region has the DNA TGTGCCACTAGTTTGGGGGTGAACACTGAAGCTTTCTTT. Its protein product is CATSLGVNTEAFF. This chain uses TRBV6-2 or TRBV6-3 with TRBJ1-1; the D gene is possibly TRBD1 (5 bases). The CDR3 runs 13 residues. Germline assignment: CDR1 MNHEY and CDR2 SVGEGT. With 10 bases removed from V and 0 bases from J, the gap between germline ends came to 12 bases.

The chain has TRBV7-9 and TRBJ2-7; TRBD2 matches at 8 bases. With V trimmed by 5 bases and J by 7 bases, 10 bases remained unmatched. Germline CDR1 is SEHNR and CDR2 is FQNEAQ (reference sequence). The CDR3 has 14 residues. The CDR3 spells CASSPPRLAKEQYF. As DNA, the CDR3 is TGTGCCAGCAGCCCACCTCGACTAGCGAAGGAGCAGTACTTC. The full variable domain, its missing parts supplied by reference TRBV7-9 and TRBJ2-7, is DTGVSQNPRHKITKRGQNVTFRCDPISEHNRLYWYRQTLGQGPEFLTYFQNEAQLEKSRLLSDRFSAERPKGSFSTLEIQRTEQGDSAMYLCASSPPRLAKEQYFGPGTRLTVT.

The chain couples TRBV18 to TRBJ1-2; possibly TRBD1 for D (5 bases). Germline CDR1 KGHSH, CDR2 LQKENI. The V end lost 3 bases, the J end lost 3 bases, and 14 bases lay between the germline ends. The CDR3 runs 15 residues. CDR3 sequence: CASSPPEGRDYGYTF. The CDR3 DNA sequence: TGTGCCAGCTCACCTCCAGAGGGGCGAGACTATGGCTACACCTTC.

Many counts were recorded for this clonotype. J is TRBJ2-3 and V is TRBV2; D might be TRBD1 (6 bases). This CDR3 contains 14 residues. Germline V gene lookup returns CDR1 SNHLY and CDR2 FYNNEI. V dropped 9 bases and J dropped 0 bases, with 13 bases sitting between them. Here the CDR3 reads CASKGGTSTDTQYF. The CDR3 DNA is TGTGCCAGTAAAGGGGGTACCAGCACAGATACGCAGTATTTT. Full variable domain (missing parts from reference TRBV2 and TRBJ2-3): EPEVTQTPSHQVTQMGQEVILRCVPISNHLYFYWYRQILGQKVEFLVSFYNNEISEKSEIFDDQFSVERPDGSNFTLKIRSTKLEDSAMYFCASKGGTSTDTQYFGPGTRLTVL.

This sequence joins TRBV10-3 and TRBJ2-3; TRBD2 might be the D (6 bases). V was pared by 7 bases and J by 4 bases, with 15 bases between. CDR1 is ENHRY, CDR2 SYGVKD, per germline. The CDR3 is 14 amino acids. The CDR3 reads CAIKGAEGPDTQYF. CDR3 sequence (DNA): TGTGCCATCAAAGGGGCGGAGGGACCAGATACGCAGTATTTT.

This clonotype has ten or more counts. The rearrangement links TRBV20-1 to TRBJ2-1; no definite D call. Trimming took off 2 bases at V and 1 base at J, with 12 bases between the two ends. CDR1 is DFQATT, CDR2 SNEGSKA, per germline (reference sequence). The CDR3 totals 15 residues. CDR3 residues: CSARLRTASYNEQFF. Here the CDR3 DNA reads TGCAGTGCTAGATTGCGGACCGCTTCCTACAATGAGCAGTTCTTC.

This clonotype was observed many times. The genes are TRBV29-1 and TRBJ1-1; TRBD1 aligns across 7 bases. Germline V gene lookup returns CDR1 SQVTM and CDR2 ANQGSEA. Unmatched junction bases numbered 9, after V lost 6 bases and J lost 8 bases. The CDR3 runs to 12 residues. The chain's CDR3 is CSVEGQLREAFF. CDR3 sequence (DNA): TGCAGCGTCGAGGGACAGCTTCGCGAAGCTTTCTTT.

V usage is TRBV7-2 and J usage is TRBJ1-5; no firm D call. Germline CDR1 and CDR2: SGHTA and FQGNSA. V dropped 1 base and J dropped 3 bases, with 7 bases sitting between them. The CDR3 totals 14 residues. The CDR3 DNA follows: TGTGCCAGCAGCTTAGGGGCCCCCAATCAGCCCCAGCATTTT. Translating it yields CASSLGAPNQPQHF.

This clonotype was seen ten or more times. The chain carries TRBV18 and TRBJ1-1; D is perhaps TRBD1 (5 bases). The CDR3 is made up of 14 amino acids. Trimming stripped 2 bases from V and 3 bases from J, with 10 bases between. Per germline, CDR1 KGHSH and CDR2 LQKENI. For the CDR3, the DNA is TGTGCCAGCTCACCAGGGGGTCGAGACACTGAAGCTTTCTTT. Its protein product is CASSPGGRDTEAFF.

In this sample, this clonotype turned up a few times. The DNA of the CDR3 is TGCAGTGCAGAGACAGGGCGCAACTATGGCTACACCTTC. Translating gives CSAETGRNYGYTF. V gene TRBV20-1 combines with J gene TRBJ1-2; 7 nucleotides match TRBD1. There are 13 residues in the CDR3. The V and J ends lost 6 bases and 2 bases, in that order; junction bases with no gene match: 6. Germline V gene sequence: CDR1 DFQATT, CDR2 SNEGSKA (reference sequence).

There are many counts of this clonotype. The CDR3 sequence: CASSQDLHSGGSYNEQFF. CDR3 bases: TGCGCCAGCAGCCAAGATCTCCATAGCGGGGGATCTTACAATGAGCAGTTCTTC. The V call is TRBV4-1, the J call TRBJ2-1, with TRBD2 matching over 9 bases. This CDR3 has 18 residues. Looked up from germline, CDR1 is MGHRA and CDR2 is YSYEKL. V was clipped by 0 bases and J by 4 bases; unmatched bases: 10.

The table lists this clonotype with many counts. This chain joins TRBV7-9 and TRBJ1-5; no definite D call. With 4 bases removed from V and 6 bases from J, the gap between germline ends came to 13 bases. This CDR3 contains 14 residues. Germline V gene lookup returns CDR1 SEHNR and CDR2 FQNEAQ (reference sequence). In DNA, the CDR3 is TGTGCCAGCAGCTCCTCGGGAGGCGGTCAGCCCCAGCATTTT. Protein sequence: CASSSSGGGQPQHF.

The chain couples TRBV4-2 to TRBJ1-5; the match to TRBD1 covers 9 bases. With 2 bases clipped from V and 5 bases from J, the junction kept 7 bases outside the gene matches. Per germline, CDR1 LGHNA and CDR2 YNFKEQ. The CDR3 is 16 residues long. This chain's CDR3 is CASSQSRQGVDQPQHF. The CDR3 DNA reads TGTGCCAGCAGCCAAAGCCGACAGGGGGTCGATCAGCCCCAGCATTTT.

In this sample, this clonotype turned up many times. The chain joins TRBV5-1 to TRBJ1-2; weak D call: TRBD1 (5 bases). This CDR3 has 15 residues. Germline lookup yields CDR1 SGHRS and CDR2 YFSETQ. The V end was cut by 2 bases, the J end by 8 bases, with 19 bases between. The CDR3 DNA reads TGCGCCAGCAGCTTAGGGGACGGACTGGCGGGAGGCTACACCTTC. Translation: CASSLGDGLAGGYTF.

The V gene is TRBV12-3 or TRBV12-4, the J gene TRBJ2-5, with 7 bases lining up with TRBD2. Trimming at V came to 3 bases and at J to 1 base, leaving 2 bases not matched to a gene. The CDR3 extends over 14 amino acids. CDR3 DNA sequence: TGTGCCAGCAGTTTTGGCGGGGGCCAAGAGACCCAGTACTTC. Protein sequence: CASSFGGGQETQYF.

This clonotype showed up many times. The rearrangement uses TRBV4-1 and TRBJ2-7; TRBD1 matches at 7 bases. This CDR3 comprises 13 residues. The V and J ends lost 3 bases and 3 bases, in that order; junction bases with no gene match: 2. Looked up from germline, CDR1 is MGHRA and CDR2 is YSYEKL. In nucleotides, the CDR3 is TGCGCCAGCAGCCAGGGACAGTTCTACGAGCAGTACTTC. Its translation is CASSQGQFYEQYF.

Ten or more counts support this clonotype. This chain links TRBV6-6 with TRBJ1-4, with TRBD1 identical over 7 bases. The length of the CDR3 is 13 residues. V lost 5 bases to trimming and J lost 7 bases; unmatched junction nucleotides: 4. In germline, CDR1 is MNHNY, CDR2 SVGAGI (reference sequence). CDR3 DNA sequence: TGTGCCAGCAGTAGGGACAGCCTTGAAAAACTGTTTTTT. Its translation: CASSRDSLEKLFF.

This clonotype was detected ten times or more. V usage is TRBV3-1 and J usage is TRBJ1-1, with unresolved D. In germline, CDR1 is LGHDT, CDR2 YNNKEL (reference sequence). The CDR3 runs 13 residues. V lost 0 bases, J lost 9 bases, and 11 bases lay in between. The CDR3 bases are TGTGCCAGCAGCCAAGATCCGGGAGGCCAAGCTTTCTTT. Translation: CASSQDPGGQAFF.

This clonotype was observed at least ten times. This sequence joins TRBV6-5 and TRBJ1-2; D is ambiguous. CDR1 is MNHEY, CDR2 SVGAGI, per germline. Trimming removed 4 bases at V and 6 bases at J, with 12 bases between. The CDR3 has 13 amino acids. Here the CDR3 DNA reads TGTGCCAGCAGTTCGAGCCTAGTAAATGGCTACACCTTC. This encodes CASSSSLVNGYTF.

Regarding this clonotype: This may be a read error, as it is one base from a much larger clone. The CDR3 region has the DNA TGTGTCAGCTCACCACCCGGGCTACACTATGGCTACACCTTC. Its translation is CVSSPPGLHYGYTF. This sequence joins TRBV18 and TRBJ1-2; D is uncertain. Germline V gene sequence: CDR1 KGHSH, CDR2 LQKENI. This CDR3 comprises 14 residues.